Each of the 11 T cell receptor beta chains below was sequenced from the same sample in a study of T cell repertoires in ileal Crohn's disease. Here immunoSEQ multiplex PCR was the method, and the copy in TCRdb shows in-frame clones only, minus some. This table has 4,300 or so clones, roughly four fifths appearing once. Sequenced sample: ileal tissue. These receptors originate from an adult with Crohn's disease.

This clone was recorded once. For the CDR3, the DNA is TGCGCCAGCAGCCCCGGTCGGGGGGAATCGGATACGCAGTATTTT. This translates into CASSPGRGESDTQYF. The J gene is TRBJ2-3, the V gene TRBV5-1; 7 nucleotides align to TRBD2. The CDR3 is 15 amino acids. V shed 4 bases, J shed 6 bases, and the junction held 11 bases outside the gene matches. Germline assignment: CDR1 SGHRS and CDR2 YFSETQ.

The chain combines TRBV7-9 with TRBJ2-7; maybe TRBD2 (5 bases). CDR3 length: 15 amino acids. Trimming left V 5 bases short and J 12 bases short, with 26 bases between. Germline assignment: CDR1 SEHNR and CDR2 FQNEAQ (reference sequence). CDR3 sequence: CASSDNSGPHGVLYF. The CDR3 nucleotides read TGTGCCAGCAGCGATAACTCTGGGCCTCACGGGGTTCTGTACTTC. The whole variable domain, remainder taken from reference TRBV7-9 and TRBJ2-7, is DTGVSQNPRHKITKRGQNVTFRCDPISEHNRLYWYRQTLGQGPEFLTYFQNEAQLEKSRLLSDRFSAERPKGSFSTLEIQRTEQGDSAMYLCASSDNSGPHGVLYFGPGTRLTVT.

This clone has only one observation. The rearrangement joins TRBV5-1 to TRBJ2-3; 10 nucleotides line up with TRBD2. Per the germline V gene, CDR1 is SGHRS and CDR2 is YFSETQ. The junction had 7 bases not matched to a gene; V was cut back by 0 bases and J by 6 bases. The CDR3 runs to 16 residues. The CDR3 spells CASSLGQREGSDTQYF. CDR3 coding DNA: TGCGCCAGCAGCTTGGGGCAGCGGGAGGGATCCGATACGCAGTATTTT.

The J gene is TRBJ2-5, the V gene TRBV11-3; TRBD2 matches at 13 bases. Germline loops: CDR1 SGHNT, CDR2 YENEEA. With V trimmed by 8 bases and J by 5 bases, 5 bases remained unmatched. The CDR3 is 14 amino acids. Here the CDR3 DNA reads TGTGCCAGCGAACTAGCGGGAGGGAGTGAGACCCAGTACTTC. Its translation: CASELAGGSETQYF.

The chain employs TRBV5-1 and TRBJ1-4; 7 positions agree with TRBD1. The V gene's germline CDR1 is SGHRS and CDR2 YFSETQ. The CDR3 contains 14 residues. Trimming removed 5 bases from V and 4 bases from J; junction bases left unmatched: 5. The CDR3 loop reads CASSRDSLNEKLFF. The CDR3 DNA sequence: TGCGCCAGCAGTCGGGACAGCCTTAATGAAAAACTGTTTTTT.

The gene calls are TRBV11-3 and TRBJ2-2, with D unclear. The germline V gene has CDR1 SGHNT and CDR2 YENEEA. CDR3 size: 14 residues. V dropped 0 bases and J dropped 7 bases, with 9 bases sitting between them. The CDR3 is CASSLDFALGELFF. The CDR3 DNA reads TGTGCCAGCAGCTTAGATTTTGCACTCGGGGAGCTGTTTTTT.

The V and J genes are TRBV29-1 and TRBJ2-3; D unresolved. Germline V gene lookup returns CDR1 SQVTM and CDR2 ANQGSEA. This CDR3 is 16 amino acids long. V was cut by 0 bases and J by 5 bases, with 18 bases left in between. In DNA form, the CDR3 reads TGCAGCGTTGAAGATCGATTGGCGAGCTCGGGAGATACGCAGTATTTT. This sequence encodes CSVEDRLASSGDTQYF.

This clone turned up a few times. V gene TRBV7-6 combines with J gene TRBJ2-1; D possibly corresponds to TRBD2 (7 bases). Trimming stripped 1 base from V and 3 bases from J, with 13 bases between. The CDR3 runs 16 residues. Germline loops: CDR1 SGHVS, CDR2 FNYEAQ. The CDR3 reads CASSLEGGASYNEQFF. The CDR3 bases are TGTGCCAGCAGCTTAGAAGGGGGGGCTAGCTACAATGAGCAGTTCTTC.

This clone has more than one count but fewer than ten. V is TRBV28 and J is TRBJ1-1, with no clear D. Germline assignment: CDR1 MDHEN and CDR2 SYDVKM. The V end was cut by 6 bases, the J end by 5 bases, with 16 bases between. The CDR3 loop spans 14 amino acids. CDR3 region: CASRLPGVGTEAFF. The CDR3 bases are TGTGCCAGCAGGCTGCCCGGGGTTGGGACTGAAGCTTTCTTT. The full variable domain, completed using reference TRBV28 and TRBJ1-1, is DVKVTQSSRYLVKRTGEKVFLECVQDMDHENMFWYRQDPGLGLRLIYFSYDVKMKEKGDIPEGYSVSREKKERFSLILESASTNQTSMYLCASRLPGVGTEAFFGQGTRLTVV.

The rearrangement uses TRBV27 and TRBJ1-1; D not certain. The CDR3 has 15 amino acids. Between the trimmed V and J ends, which lost 0 bases and 0 bases, there was a span of 8 bases. Germline lookup yields CDR1 MNHEY and CDR2 SMNVEV (reference sequence). This CDR3 is CASSLSGGMNTEAFF. The CDR3 region has the DNA TGTGCCAGCAGTTTATCAGGAGGTATGAACACTGAAGCTTTCTTT.

The CDR3 region has the DNA TGTGCCAGCAGTGAAGGGGGAGCGGGAGGCTACGAGCAGTACTTC. Its translation: CASSEGGAGGYEQYF. The rearrangement uses TRBV25-1 and TRBJ2-7, with 9 bases matching TRBD2. V shed 2 bases and J 3 bases; nucleotides not matched to a gene: 5. The CDR3 has 15 residues. Germline CDR1 MGHDK, CDR2 SYGVNS.